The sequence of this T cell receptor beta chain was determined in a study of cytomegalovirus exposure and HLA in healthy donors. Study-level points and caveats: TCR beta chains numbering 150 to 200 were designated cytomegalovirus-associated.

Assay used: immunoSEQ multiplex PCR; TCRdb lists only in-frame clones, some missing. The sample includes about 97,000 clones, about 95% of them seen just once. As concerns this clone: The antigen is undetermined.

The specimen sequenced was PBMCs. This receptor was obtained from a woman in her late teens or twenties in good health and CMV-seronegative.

Here the CDR3 reads CASSPGTGGNYGYTF. CDR3 sequence (DNA): TGTGCCAGCAGCCCTGGGACAGGGGGGAACTATGGCTACACCTTC. The chain couples TRBV7-9 to TRBJ1-2; 11 bases map to TRBD1. The CDR3 totals 15 residues. CDR1 SEHNR and CDR2 FQNEAQ come from the germline V gene (reference sequence). The V segment lost 5 bases and the J segment 2 bases; nucleotides outside the gene matches: 4. Full variable domain (remainder filled in from reference TRBV7-9 and TRBJ1-2): DTGVSQNPRHKITKRGQNVTFRCDPISEHNRLYWYRQTLGQGPEFLTYFQNEAQLEKSRLLSDRFSAERPKGSFSTLEIQRTEQGDSAMYLCASSPGTGGNYGYTFGSGTRLTVV.